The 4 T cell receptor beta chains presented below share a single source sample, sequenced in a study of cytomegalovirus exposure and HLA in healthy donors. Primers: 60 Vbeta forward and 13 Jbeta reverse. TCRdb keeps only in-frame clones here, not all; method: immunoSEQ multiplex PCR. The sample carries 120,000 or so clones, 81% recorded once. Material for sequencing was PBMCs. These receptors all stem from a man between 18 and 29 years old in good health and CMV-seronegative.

The CDR3 reads CASQNSAGGTEAFF. In nucleotides, the CDR3 is TGTGCCAGCCAAAACTCTGCGGGGGGCACTGAAGCTTTCTTT. V usage is TRBV5-4 and J usage is TRBJ1-1, with a weak D call TRBD1 (5 bases). The CDR3 sequence is 14 residues long. Germline-derived CDR1 and CDR2 are SGHNT and YYREEE (reference sequence). V was trimmed by 7 bases and J by 4 bases, leaving 17 bases between them.

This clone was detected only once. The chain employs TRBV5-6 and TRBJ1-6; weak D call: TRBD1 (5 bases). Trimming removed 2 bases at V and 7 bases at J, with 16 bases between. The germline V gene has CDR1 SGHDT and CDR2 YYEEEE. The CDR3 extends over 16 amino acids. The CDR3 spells CASSLRTRQLNSPLHF. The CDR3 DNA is TGTGCCAGCAGCTTACGAACCCGACAGCTCAATTCACCCCTCCACTTT.

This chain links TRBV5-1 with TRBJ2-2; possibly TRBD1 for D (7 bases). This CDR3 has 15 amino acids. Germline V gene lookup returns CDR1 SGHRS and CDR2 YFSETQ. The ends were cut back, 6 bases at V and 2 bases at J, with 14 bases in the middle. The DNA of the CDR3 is TGCGCCAGCAAGGAGGGGGCAGGTAACACCGGGGAGCTGTTTTTT. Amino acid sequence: CASKEGAGNTGELFF.

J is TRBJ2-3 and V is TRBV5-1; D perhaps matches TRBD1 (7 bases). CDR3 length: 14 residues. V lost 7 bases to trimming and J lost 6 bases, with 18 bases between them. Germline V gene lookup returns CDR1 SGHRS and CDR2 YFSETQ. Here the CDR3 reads CASSRGPSGDTQYF. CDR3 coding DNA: TGCGCCAGCTCGAGGGGGCCCAGCGGGGATACGCAGTATTTT.